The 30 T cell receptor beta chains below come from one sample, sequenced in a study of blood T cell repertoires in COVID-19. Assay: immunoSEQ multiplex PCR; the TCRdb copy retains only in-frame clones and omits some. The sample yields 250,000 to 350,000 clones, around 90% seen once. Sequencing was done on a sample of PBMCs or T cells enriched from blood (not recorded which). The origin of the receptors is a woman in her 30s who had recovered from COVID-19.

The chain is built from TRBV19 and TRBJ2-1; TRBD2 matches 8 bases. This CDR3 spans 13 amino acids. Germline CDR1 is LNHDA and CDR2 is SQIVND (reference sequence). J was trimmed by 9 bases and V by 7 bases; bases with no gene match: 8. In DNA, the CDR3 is TGTGCCAGTAACCCCAGACTAGCGACTGAGCAGTTCTTC. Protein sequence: CASNPRLATEQFF.

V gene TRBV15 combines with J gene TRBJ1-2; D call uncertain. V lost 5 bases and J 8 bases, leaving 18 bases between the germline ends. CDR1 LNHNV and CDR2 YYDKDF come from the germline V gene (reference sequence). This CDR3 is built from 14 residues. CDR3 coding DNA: TGTGCCACCAGCGGCGGAGGGATTATTTACGGCTACACCTTC. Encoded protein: CATSGGGIIYGYTF.

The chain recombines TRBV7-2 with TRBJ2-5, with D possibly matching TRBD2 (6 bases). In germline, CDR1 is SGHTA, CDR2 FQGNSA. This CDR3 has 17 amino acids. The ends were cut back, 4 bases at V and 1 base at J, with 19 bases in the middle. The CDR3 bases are TGTGCCAGCAGCTCCAACTCCGGGACTCGGGTCCAAGAGACCCAGTACTTC. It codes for CASSSNSGTRVQETQYF.

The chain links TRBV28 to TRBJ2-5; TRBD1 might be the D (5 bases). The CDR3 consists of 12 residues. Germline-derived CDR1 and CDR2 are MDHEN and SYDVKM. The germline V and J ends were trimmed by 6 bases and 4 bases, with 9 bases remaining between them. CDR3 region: CASRPGLETQYF. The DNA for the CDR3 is TGTGCCAGCAGGCCAGGGCTAGAGACCCAGTACTTC.

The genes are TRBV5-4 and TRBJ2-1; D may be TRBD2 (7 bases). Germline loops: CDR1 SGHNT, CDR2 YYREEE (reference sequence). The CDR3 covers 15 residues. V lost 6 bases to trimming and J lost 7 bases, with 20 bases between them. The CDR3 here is CASTHGGGGRNEQFF. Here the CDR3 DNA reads TGTGCCAGCACCCATGGTGGCGGGGGCCGAAATGAGCAGTTCTTC. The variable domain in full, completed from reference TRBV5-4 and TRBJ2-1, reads ETGVTQSPTHLIKTRGQQVTLRCSSQSGHNTVSWYQQALGQGPQFIFQYYREEENGRGNFPPRFSGLQFPNYSSELNVNALELDDSALYLCASTHGGGGRNEQFFGPGTRLTVL.

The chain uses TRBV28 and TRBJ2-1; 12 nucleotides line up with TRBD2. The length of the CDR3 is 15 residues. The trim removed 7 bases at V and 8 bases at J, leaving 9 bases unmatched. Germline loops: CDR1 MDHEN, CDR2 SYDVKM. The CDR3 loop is CASNRRLAGVDEQFF. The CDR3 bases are TGTGCCAGCAATCGCAGACTAGCGGGAGTCGATGAGCAGTTCTTC.

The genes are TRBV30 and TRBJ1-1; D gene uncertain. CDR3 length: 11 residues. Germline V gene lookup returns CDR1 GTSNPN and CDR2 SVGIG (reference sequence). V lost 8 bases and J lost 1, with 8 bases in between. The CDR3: CAGAGNTEAFF. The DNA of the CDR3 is TGTGCCGGCGCGGGGAACACTGAAGCTTTCTTT.

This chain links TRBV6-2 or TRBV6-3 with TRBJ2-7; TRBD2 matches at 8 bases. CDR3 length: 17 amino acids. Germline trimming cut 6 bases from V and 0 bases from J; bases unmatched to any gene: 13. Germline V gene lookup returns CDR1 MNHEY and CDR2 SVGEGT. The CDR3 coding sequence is TGTGCCAGCAGCAGAGGACTAGCCGTAGGGGGCTCCTACGAGCAGTACTTC. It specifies CASSRGLAVGGSYEQYF.

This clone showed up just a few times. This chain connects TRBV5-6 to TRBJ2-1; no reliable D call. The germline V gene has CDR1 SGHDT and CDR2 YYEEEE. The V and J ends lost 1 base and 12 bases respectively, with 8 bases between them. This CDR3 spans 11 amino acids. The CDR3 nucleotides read TGTGCCAGCAGCTTGTCGCAGGCGCAGTTCTTC. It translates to CASSLSQAQFF.

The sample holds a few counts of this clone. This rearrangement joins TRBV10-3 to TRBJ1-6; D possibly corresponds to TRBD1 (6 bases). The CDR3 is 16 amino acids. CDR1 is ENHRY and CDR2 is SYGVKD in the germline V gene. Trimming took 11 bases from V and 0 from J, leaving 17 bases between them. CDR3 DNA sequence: TGTGCCGCTTCTACAGGGCTTAGCTCCTATAATTCACCCCTCCACTTT. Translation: CAASTGLSSYNSPLHF.

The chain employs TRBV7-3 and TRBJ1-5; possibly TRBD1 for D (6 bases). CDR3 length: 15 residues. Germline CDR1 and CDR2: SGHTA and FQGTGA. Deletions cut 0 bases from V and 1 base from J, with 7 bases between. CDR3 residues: CASSLTGQSNQPQHF. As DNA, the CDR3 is TGTGCCAGCAGCTTAACAGGACAGAGCAATCAGCCCCAGCATTTT.

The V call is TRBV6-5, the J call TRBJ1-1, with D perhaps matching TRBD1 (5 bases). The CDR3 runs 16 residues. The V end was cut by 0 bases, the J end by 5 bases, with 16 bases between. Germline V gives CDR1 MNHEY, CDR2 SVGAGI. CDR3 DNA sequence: TGTGCCAGCAGTTACTCGATTGAATCAGGGAGGACTGAAGCTTTCTTT. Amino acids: CASSYSIESGRTEAFF.

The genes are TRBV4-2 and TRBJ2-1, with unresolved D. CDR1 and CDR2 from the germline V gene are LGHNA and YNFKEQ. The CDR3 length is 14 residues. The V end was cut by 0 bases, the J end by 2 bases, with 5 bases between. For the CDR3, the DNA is TGTGCCAGCAGCCAAGATCTAGCCTACAATGAGCAGTTCTTC. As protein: CASSQDLAYNEQFF.

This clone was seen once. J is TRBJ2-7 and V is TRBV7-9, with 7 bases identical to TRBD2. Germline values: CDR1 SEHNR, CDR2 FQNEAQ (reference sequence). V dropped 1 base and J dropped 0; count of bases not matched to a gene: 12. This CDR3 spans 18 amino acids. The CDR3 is CASSLGLGRERSSYEQYF. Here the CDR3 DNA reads TGTGCCAGCAGCTTAGGCTTGGGGCGGGAGAGGAGCTCCTACGAGCAGTACTTC. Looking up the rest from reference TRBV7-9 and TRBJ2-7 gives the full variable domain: DTGVSQNPRHKITKRGQNVTFRCDPISEHNRLYWYRQTLGQGPEFLTYFQNEAQLEKSRLLSDRFSAERPKGSFSTLEIQRTEQGDSAMYLCASSLGLGRERSSYEQYFGPGTRLTVT.

The CDR3 DNA is TGCGCCAGCAGCCCCTCGATTTCGATCAGCTCCTACAATGAGCAGTTCTTC. Translated: CASSPSISISSYNEQFF. V usage is TRBV5-1 and J usage is TRBJ2-1; D not resolved. The V end lost 4 bases, the J end lost 0 bases, and 17 bases lay between the germline ends. The germline gives CDR1 SGHRS, CDR2 YFSETQ. This CDR3 has 17 residues.

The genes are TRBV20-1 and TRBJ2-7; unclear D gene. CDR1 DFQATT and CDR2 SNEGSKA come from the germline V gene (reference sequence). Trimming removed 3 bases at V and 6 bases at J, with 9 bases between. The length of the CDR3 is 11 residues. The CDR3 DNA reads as TGCAGTGCTAGGGCCGCCGCCGAGCAGTACTTC. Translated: CSARAAAEQYF.

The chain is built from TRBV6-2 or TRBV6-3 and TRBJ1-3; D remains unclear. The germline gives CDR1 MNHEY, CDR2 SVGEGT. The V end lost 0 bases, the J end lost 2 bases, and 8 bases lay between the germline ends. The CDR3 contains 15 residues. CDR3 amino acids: CASSYSIQAGNTIYF. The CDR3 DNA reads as TGTGCCAGCAGTTACTCGATCCAGGCTGGAAACACCATATATTTT.

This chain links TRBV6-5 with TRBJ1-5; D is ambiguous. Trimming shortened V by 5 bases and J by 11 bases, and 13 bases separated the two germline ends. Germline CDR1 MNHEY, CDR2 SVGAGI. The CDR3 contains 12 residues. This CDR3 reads CASSPDRGSQHF. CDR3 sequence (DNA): TGTGCCAGCAGTCCAGACCGCGGGTCCCAGCATTTT.

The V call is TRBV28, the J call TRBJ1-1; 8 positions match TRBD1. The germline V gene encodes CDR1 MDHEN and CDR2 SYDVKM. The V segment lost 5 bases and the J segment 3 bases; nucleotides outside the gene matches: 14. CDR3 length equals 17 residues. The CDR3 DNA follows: TGTGCCAGCAGTCCCCTTTATGGACAGGGAGGGGACACTGAAGCTTTCTTT. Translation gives CASSPLYGQGGDTEAFF.

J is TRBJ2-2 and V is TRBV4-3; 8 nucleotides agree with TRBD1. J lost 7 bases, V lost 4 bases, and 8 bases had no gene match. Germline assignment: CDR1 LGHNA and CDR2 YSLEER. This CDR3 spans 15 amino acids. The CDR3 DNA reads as TGCGCCAGCAGCCTCGGACAGGGAAGCGGCGGGGAGCTGTTTTTT. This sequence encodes CASSLGQGSGGELFF.

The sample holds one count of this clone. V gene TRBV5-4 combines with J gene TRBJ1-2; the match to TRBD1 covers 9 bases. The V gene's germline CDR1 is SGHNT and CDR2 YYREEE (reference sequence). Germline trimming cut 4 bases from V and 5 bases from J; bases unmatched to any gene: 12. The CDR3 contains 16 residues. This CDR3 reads CASSPRTGATIYGYTF. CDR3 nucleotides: TGTGCCAGCAGCCCAAGGACAGGGGCTACTATTTATGGCTACACCTTC.

Here the CDR3 reads CASSLSLQGNNSPLHF. The CDR3 DNA reads TGTGCCAGCAGCTTATCGCTACAGGGAAATAATTCACCCCTCCACTTT. This chain connects TRBV5-5 to TRBJ1-6; possibly TRBD1 for D (6 bases). This CDR3 is built from 16 residues. V lost 2 bases and J 5 bases, leaving 14 bases between the germline ends. Germline lookup yields CDR1 SGHKS and CDR2 YYEKEE (reference sequence).

The CDR3 loop reads CASSYSMIGAQYF. The CDR3 region has the DNA TGTGCCAGCAGTTACTCCATGATCGGGGCGCAGTATTTT. This chain connects TRBV6-5 to TRBJ2-3; D possibly corresponds to TRBD2 (5 bases). Per germline, CDR1 MNHEY and CDR2 SVGAGI. Trimming pared 0 bases from V and 10 bases from J, leaving 11 bases between. The CDR3 has 13 amino acids.

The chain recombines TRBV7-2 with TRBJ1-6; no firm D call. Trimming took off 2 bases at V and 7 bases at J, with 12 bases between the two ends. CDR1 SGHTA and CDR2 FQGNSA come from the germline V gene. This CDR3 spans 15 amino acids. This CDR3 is CASSLFPGLNSPLHF. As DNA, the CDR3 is TGTGCCAGCAGCTTATTTCCGGGTCTCAATTCACCCCTCCACTTT.

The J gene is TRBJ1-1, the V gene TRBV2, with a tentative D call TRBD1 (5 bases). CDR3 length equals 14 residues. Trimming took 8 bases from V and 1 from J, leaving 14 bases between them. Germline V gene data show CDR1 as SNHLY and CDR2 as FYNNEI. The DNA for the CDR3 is TGTGCCAGCGGGATAAAGGGGTGGAACACTGAAGCTTTCTTT. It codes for CASGIKGWNTEAFF.

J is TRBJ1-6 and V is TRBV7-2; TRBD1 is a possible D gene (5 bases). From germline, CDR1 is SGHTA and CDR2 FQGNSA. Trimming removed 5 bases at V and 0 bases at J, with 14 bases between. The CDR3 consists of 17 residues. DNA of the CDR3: TGTGCCAGCAGCCGTGCCAGGGTACCCTCCTATAATTCACCCCTCCACTTT. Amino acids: CASSRARVPSYNSPLHF.

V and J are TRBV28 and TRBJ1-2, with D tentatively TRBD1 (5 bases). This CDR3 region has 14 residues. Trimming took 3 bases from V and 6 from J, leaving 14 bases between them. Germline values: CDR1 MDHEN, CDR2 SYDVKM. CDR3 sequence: CASSLVKGVNGYTF. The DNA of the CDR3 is TGTGCCAGCAGTTTGGTAAAAGGGGTGAATGGCTACACCTTC.

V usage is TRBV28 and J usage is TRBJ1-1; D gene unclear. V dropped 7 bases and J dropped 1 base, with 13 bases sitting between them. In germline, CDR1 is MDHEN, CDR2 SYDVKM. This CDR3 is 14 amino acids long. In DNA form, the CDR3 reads TGTGCCAGCACCGGAGGCTCTCCGAACACTGAAGCTTTCTTT. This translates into CASTGGSPNTEAFF.

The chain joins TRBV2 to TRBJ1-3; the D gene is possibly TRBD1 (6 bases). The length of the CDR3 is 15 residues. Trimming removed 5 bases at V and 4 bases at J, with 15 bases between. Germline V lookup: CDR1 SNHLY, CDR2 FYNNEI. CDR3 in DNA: TGTGCCAGCAGTCCCCAGAGGGGGTCCGGAAACACCATATATTTT. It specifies CASSPQRGSGNTIYF. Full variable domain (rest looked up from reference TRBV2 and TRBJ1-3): EPEVTQTPSHQVTQMGQEVILRCVPISNHLYFYWYRQILGQKVEFLVSFYNNEISEKSEIFDDQFSVERPDGSNFTLKIRSTKLEDSAMYFCASSPQRGSGNTIYFGEGSWLTVV.

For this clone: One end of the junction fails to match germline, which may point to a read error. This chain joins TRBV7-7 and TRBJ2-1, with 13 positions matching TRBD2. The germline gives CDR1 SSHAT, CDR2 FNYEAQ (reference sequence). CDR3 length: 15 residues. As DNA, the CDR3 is TGTGCTAGCAGCAGAGGACTAGCGGGAGTTAATGAGCAGTTCTTC. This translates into CASSRGLAGVNEQFF.